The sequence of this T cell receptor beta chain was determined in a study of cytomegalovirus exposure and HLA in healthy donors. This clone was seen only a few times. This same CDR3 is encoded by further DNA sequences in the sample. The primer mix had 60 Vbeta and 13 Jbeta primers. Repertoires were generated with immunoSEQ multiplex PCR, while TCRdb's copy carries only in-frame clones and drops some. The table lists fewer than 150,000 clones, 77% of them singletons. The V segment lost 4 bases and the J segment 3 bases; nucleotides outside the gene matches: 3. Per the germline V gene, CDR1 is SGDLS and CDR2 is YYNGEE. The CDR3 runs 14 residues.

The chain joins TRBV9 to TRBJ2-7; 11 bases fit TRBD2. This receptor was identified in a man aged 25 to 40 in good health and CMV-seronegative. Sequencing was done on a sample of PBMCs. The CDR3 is CASSTGTSGYEQYF. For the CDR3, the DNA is TGTGCCAGCAGCACCGGGACTAGCGGCTACGAGCAGTACTTC.